The clone carrying this T cell receptor beta chain came up once. Produced via immunoSEQ multiplex PCR; TCRdb's table is partial and in-frame only. The sample has around 25,000 clones, nearly 80% seen once. Specified treatment: preoperative locoregional IRX-2 cytokine immunotherapy. Samples came from a phase Ib trial of preoperative locoregional IRX-2 cytokine immunotherapy. The junction had 2 bases not matched to a gene; V was cut back by 5 bases and J by 7 bases. The CDR3 has 13 residues. This sample stems from a study of preoperative IRX-2 immunotherapy in early breast cancer. This TCR was recovered from a human donor with breast cancer. This chain connects TRBV7-1 to TRBJ1-5, with 10 nucleotides matching TRBD1. TRBV7-1 has ORF status, its function being uncertain. The specimen comprised lymph node tissue, sampled before IRX-2 immunotherapy. The CDR3 sequence: CASSRQGAQPQHF. The CDR3 coding sequence is TGTGCCAGCAGCCGACAGGGGGCCCAGCCCCAGCATTTT.